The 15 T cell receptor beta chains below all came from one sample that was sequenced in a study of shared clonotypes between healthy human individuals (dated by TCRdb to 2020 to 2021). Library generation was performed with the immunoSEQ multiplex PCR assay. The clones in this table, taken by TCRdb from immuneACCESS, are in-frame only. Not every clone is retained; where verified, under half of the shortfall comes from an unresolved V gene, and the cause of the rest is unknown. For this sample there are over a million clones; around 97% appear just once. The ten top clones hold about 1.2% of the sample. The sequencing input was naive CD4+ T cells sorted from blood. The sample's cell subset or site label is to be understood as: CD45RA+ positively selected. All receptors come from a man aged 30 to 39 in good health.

CDR3 loop: CASSPGLAGWDEQFF. For the CDR3, the DNA is TGTGCCAGCAGCCCGGGACTAGCGGGATGGGATGAGCAGTTCTTC. This chain uses TRBV5-6 with TRBJ2-1, with TRBD2 matching over 13 bases. The CDR3 runs 15 residues. The V gene end was trimmed by 4 bases and the J gene end by 8 bases; junction bases not matched to a gene: 6. Germline lookup yields CDR1 SGHDT and CDR2 YYEEEE.

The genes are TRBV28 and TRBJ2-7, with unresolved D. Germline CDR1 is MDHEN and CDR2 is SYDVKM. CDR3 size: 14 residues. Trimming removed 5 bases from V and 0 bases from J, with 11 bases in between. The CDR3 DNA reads TGTGCCAGCAGTCCCCCGACCCACTCCTACGAGCAGTACTTC. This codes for CASSPPTHSYEQYF.

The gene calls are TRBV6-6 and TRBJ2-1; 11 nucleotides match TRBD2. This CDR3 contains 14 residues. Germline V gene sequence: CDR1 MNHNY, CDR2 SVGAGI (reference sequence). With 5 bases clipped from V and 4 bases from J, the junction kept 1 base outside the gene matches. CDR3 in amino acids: CASSPSGRYNEQFF. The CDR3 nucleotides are TGTGCCAGCAGTCCTAGCGGGAGGTACAATGAGCAGTTCTTC.

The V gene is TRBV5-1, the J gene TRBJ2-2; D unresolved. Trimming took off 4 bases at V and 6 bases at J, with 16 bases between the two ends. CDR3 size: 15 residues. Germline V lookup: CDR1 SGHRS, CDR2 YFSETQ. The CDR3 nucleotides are TGCGCCAGCAGCCCTGGCGGATTTTCCTCCGGGGAGCTGTTTTTT. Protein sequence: CASSPGGFSSGELFF. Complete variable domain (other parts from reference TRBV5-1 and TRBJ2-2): KAGVTQTPRYLIKTRGQQVTLSCSPISGHRSVSWYQQTPGQGLQFLFEYFSETQRNKGNFPGRFSGRQFSNSRSEMNVSTLELGDSALYLCASSPGGFSSGELFFGEGSRLTVL.

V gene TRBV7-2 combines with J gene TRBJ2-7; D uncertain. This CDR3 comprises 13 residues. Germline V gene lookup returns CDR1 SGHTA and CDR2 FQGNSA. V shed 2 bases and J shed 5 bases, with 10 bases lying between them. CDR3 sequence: CASSLRVGDEQYF. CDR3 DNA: TGTGCCAGCAGCTTAAGGGTTGGGGACGAGCAGTACTTC.

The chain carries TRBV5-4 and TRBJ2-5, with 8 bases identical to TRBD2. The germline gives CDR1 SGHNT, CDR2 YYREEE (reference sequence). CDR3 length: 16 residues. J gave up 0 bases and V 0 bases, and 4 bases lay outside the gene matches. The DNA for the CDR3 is TGTGCCAGCAGCTTGGACGCTAGCGGGTACCAAGAGACCCAGTACTTC. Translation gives CASSLDASGYQETQYF.

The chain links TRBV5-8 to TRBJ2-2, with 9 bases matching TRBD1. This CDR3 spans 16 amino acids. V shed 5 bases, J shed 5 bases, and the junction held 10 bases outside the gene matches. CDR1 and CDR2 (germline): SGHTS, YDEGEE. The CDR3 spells CASSPENRGRTGELFF. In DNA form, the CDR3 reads TGTGCCAGCAGTCCTGAAAACAGGGGGCGGACCGGGGAGCTGTTTTTT.

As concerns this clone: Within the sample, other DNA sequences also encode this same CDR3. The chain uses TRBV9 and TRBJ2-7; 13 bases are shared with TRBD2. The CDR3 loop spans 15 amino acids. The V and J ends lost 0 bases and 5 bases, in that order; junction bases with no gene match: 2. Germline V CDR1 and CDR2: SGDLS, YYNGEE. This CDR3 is CASSVGTSGGHEQYF. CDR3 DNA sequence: TGTGCCAGCAGCGTAGGGACTAGCGGGGGACACGAGCAGTACTTC.

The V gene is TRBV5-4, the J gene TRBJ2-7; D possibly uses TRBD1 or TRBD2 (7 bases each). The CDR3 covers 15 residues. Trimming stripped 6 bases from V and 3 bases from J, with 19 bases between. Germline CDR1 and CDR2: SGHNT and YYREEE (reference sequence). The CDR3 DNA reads TGTGCCAGCAACCAGGGGGGGCCGGACGACTACGAGCAGTACTTC. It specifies CASNQGGPDDYEQYF.

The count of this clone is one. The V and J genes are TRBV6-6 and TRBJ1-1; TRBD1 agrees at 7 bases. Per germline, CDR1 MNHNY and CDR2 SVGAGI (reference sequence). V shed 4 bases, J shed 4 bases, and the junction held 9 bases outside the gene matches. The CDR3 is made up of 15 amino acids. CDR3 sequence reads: CASSSWEGAGTEAFF. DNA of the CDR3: TGTGCCAGCAGTTCCTGGGAGGGGGCGGGCACTGAAGCTTTCTTT.

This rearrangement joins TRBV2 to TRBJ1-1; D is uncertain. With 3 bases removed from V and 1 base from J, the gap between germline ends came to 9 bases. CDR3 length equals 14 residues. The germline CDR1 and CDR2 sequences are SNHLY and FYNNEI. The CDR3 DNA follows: TGTGCCAGCAGTGAGGTTTTGGGGAACACTGAAGCTTTCTTT. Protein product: CASSEVLGNTEAFF. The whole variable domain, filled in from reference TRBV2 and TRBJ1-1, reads EPEVTQTPSHQVTQMGQEVILRCVPISNHLYFYWYRQILGQKVEFLVSFYNNEISEKSEIFDDQFSVERPDGSNFTLKIRSTKLEDSAMYFCASSEVLGNTEAFFGQGTRLTVV.

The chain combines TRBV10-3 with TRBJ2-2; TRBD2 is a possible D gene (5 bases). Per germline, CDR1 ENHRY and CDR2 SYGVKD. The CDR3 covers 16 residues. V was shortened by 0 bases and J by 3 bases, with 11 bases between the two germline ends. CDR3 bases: TGTGCCATCAGTGAGTCGGTGCTAGCCGACACCGGGGAGCTGTTTTTT. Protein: CAISESVLADTGELFF.

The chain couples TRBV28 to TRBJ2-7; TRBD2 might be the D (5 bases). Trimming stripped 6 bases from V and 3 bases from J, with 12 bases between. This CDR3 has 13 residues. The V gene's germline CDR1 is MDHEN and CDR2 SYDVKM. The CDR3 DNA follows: TGTGCCAGCAGGTCAGGAAGCGGCTACGAGCAGTACTTC. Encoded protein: CASRSGSGYEQYF. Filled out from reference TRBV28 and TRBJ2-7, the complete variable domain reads DVKVTQSSRYLVKRTGEKVFLECVQDMDHENMFWYRQDPGLGLRLIYFSYDVKMKEKGDIPEGYSVSREKKERFSLILESASTNQTSMYLCASRSGSGYEQYFGPGTRLTVT.

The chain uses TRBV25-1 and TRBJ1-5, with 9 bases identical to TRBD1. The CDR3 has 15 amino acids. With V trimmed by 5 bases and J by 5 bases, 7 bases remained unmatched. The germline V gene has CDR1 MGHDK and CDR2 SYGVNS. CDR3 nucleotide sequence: TGTGCCAGCAGTAATGCCGGGACAGGGTATCAGCCCCAGCATTTT. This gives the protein CASSNAGTGYQPQHF.

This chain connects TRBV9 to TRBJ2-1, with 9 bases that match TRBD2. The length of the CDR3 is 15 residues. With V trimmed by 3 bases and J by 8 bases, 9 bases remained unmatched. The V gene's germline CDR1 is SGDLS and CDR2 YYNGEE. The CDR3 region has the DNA TGTGCCAGCAGCGCGGTGGGACTAGCCGTCGATGAGCAGTTCTTC. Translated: CASSAVGLAVDEQFF.